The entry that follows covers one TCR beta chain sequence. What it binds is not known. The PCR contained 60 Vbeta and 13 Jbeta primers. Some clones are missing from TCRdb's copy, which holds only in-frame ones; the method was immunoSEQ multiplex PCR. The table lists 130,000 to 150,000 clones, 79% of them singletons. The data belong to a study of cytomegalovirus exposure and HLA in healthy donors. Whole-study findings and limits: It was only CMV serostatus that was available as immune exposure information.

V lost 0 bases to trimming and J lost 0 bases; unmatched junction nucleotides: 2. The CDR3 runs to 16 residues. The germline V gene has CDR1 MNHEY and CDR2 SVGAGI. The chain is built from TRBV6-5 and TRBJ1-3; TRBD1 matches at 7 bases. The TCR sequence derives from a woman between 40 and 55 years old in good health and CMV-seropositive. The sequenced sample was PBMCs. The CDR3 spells CASSYSGQNSGNTIYF. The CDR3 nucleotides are TGTGCCAGCAGTTACTCGGGACAGAACTCTGGAAACACCATATATTTT.